The present TCR beta chain was sequenced within a study of T cell clonotyping in hematopoietic cell transplantation. About the study: Pretransplant recipient samples were taken after cytoreduction.

Study-wide results and caveats: At the given depth, recipient repertoires were over 97% de novo clonotypes. CD4 and CD8 repertoire contributions could not be separated without sorting. Recipient TCR diversity dropped after transplant; expanded clonotypes rose from day 30 to 180.

Stated time point: recipient sample about 28 days before transplant, after cytoreduction. Sequenced by immunoSEQ multiplex PCR; TCRdb stores in-frame clones only, minus some. The data hold approximately 80,000 clones, with 96% observed a single time. This CDR3 contains 14 residues. In germline, CDR1 is GTSNPN, CDR2 SVGIG (reference sequence). Trimming pared 5 bases from V and 0 bases from J, leaving 11 bases between. Regarding this clone: As yet, its antigen is unknown.

The chain joins TRBV30 to TRBJ1-3; D uncertain. Sequenced material: peripheral blood mononuclear cells, taken before stem cell transplant. The TCR originated in a woman between 50 and 59 years old with acute myeloid leukemia. Some clones in this sample may be carry-over from other donors' samples. DNA of the CDR3: TGTGCCTGGGCTCGCGGCAGCTCTGGAAACACCATATATTTT. Translation: CAWARGSSGNTIYF.